The clone carrying this T cell receptor beta chain has a single count. The data originate from a study of blood T cell repertoires in COVID-19. CDR3 length equals 14 residues. Germline values: CDR1 SQVTM, CDR2 ANQGSEA. Trimming removed 6 bases from V and 6 bases from J; junction bases left unmatched: 8. TCRdb keeps only in-frame clones here, not all; method: immunoSEQ multiplex PCR. The table has 200,000 to 250,000 clones, 75% to 85% seen once. Sequencing was carried out using PBMCs or T cells enriched from blood (not recorded which). This clonotype was sampled from a woman aged 40 to 55 with acute COVID-19. The chain has TRBV29-1 and TRBJ2-7, with 13 bases identical to TRBD2. The CDR3 sequence is CSVGLAGTLSEQYF. The CDR3 DNA sequence: TGCAGCGTGGGACTAGCGGGAACGCTCTCCGAGCAGTACTTC.